This TCR beta chain was identified during a study of blood T cell repertoires in COVID-19. Study as a whole: Some COVID-19 samples were acute and others convalescent; all came from the United States, Italy and Spain. T cells, B-cell-depleted T cells, or PBMCs supplied cDNA or gDNA.

Original data processing: Estimates of nucleated cell counts were drawn from the amplification of reference gene primers. The assay was immunoSEQ multiplex PCR, and TCRdb's table has in-frame clones only and misses some. V, J and clone size are taken as reported in that table, and D and trimming were inferred from the DNA itself. This table has around 170,000 clones, 65% to 85% appearing once. This CDR3 region has 16 residues. Trimming removed 5 bases from V and 0 bases from J, with 14 bases in between. The germline CDR1 and CDR2 sequences are SGHAT and FQNNGV. The receptor was derived from a woman aged 60-75 years with acute or convalescent COVID-19. This chain joins TRBV11-2 and TRBJ2-1, with D possibly being TRBD2 (6 bases). Sequenced input: peripheral blood. CDR3 nucleotide sequence: TGTGCCAGCAGCATACGGGACTCGAGCTCCTACAATGAGCAGTTCTTC. This encodes CASSIRDSSSYNEQFF.